The source of this T cell receptor (beta chain) is a study of cytotoxic CD8 clonotypes in ibrutinib-treated CLL. The V gene end was trimmed by 4 bases and the J gene end by 4 bases; junction bases not matched to a gene: 8. This CDR3 is built from 15 residues. Germline V lookup: CDR1 MNHEY, CDR2 SMNVEV (reference sequence). The repertoire was sequenced with immunoSEQ multiplex PCR; TCRdb's copy has only in-frame clones and lacks some. This table has 50,000 to 65,000 clones, 71% appearing once. The sequences come from PBMCs, collected after 12 months of ibrutinib treatment. The V and J genes are TRBV27 and TRBJ1-2; 8 bases match TRBD1. The sequence came from a human donor with chronic lymphocytic leukemia. The CDR3 region has the DNA TGTGCCAGCAGTTCCTCCGGGACAGGAGGCTATGGCTACACCTTC. Translated, it gives CASSSSGTGGYGYTF.